The 24 T cell receptor beta chains reported below all come from one sample, sequenced in a study of cytomegalovirus exposure and HLA in healthy donors (dated 2017 in TCRdb). Libraries came from the immunoSEQ multiplex PCR assay. For the multiplex PCR, a mixture combining 60 forward primers for TCR Vbeta segments and 13 reverse primers for TCR Jbeta segments was used. Held by TCRdb, this immuneACCESS table contains in-frame sequences only and omits some clones. Under half of the omission traces to an unresolved V gene where checked; the cause of the rest is unknown. Present in this sample are around 39,000 clones, 60% to 85% of which were seen just once. The top ten clones comprise 1.4% of the sample. The sample was PBMCs. The receptors derive from a man in his thirties or forties in good health and CMV-seronegative.

This chain uses TRBV2 with TRBJ1-4; no definite D call. The CDR3 consists of 14 residues. Trimming cost V 7 bases and J 3 bases, with 12 bases left between them. CDR1 is SNHLY and CDR2 is FYNNEI in the germline V gene. The CDR3 DNA is TGTGCCAGCAATGACCGGAGGCCTAATGAAAAACTGTTTTTT. This translates into CASNDRRPNEKLFF.

A remark on this clone: A junction boundary mismatches the germline segment, possibly from a read error. The CDR3 sequence: CSSSLGAFGRSYEQYF. The CDR3 region has the DNA TGTTCCAGCAGCTTAGGCGCGTTTGGTAGGAGCTACGAGCAGTACTTC. The V call is TRBV7-9, the J call TRBJ2-7; D call uncertain. The CDR3 covers 16 residues. Germline assignment: CDR1 SEHNR and CDR2 FQNEAQ (reference sequence).

This clone was found a few times. The genes are TRBV28 and TRBJ1-2; D gene unclear. V lost 5 bases to trimming and J lost 2 bases, with 6 bases between them. CDR1 is MDHEN and CDR2 is SYDVKM in the germline V gene. CDR3 length: 12 amino acids. For the CDR3, the DNA is TGTGCCAGCAGTACACTAAACTATGGCTACACCTTC. It codes for CASSTLNYGYTF.

The chain recombines TRBV4-1 with TRBJ2-7; 7 positions match TRBD1. V gave up 4 bases and J gave up 4 bases; unmatched junction bases: 13. CDR1 is MGHRA and CDR2 is YSYEKL in the germline V gene. This CDR3 has 16 residues. Here the CDR3 reads CASSRQTGSNLYEQYF. The DNA of the CDR3 is TGCGCCAGCAGCCGTCAGACAGGGAGTAACCTGTACGAGCAGTACTTC.

The CDR3 is CASSYPDTLYFYEQYF. The CDR3 DNA is TGTGCCAGCAGTTACCCCGACACATTATACTTTTACGAGCAGTACTTC. J is TRBJ2-7 and V is TRBV6-5; no clear D gene. Germline CDR1 reads MNHEY; CDR2 reads SVGAGI. Trimming removed 2 bases from V and 4 bases from J, with 18 bases in between. The CDR3 has 16 residues.

This sequence joins TRBV27 and TRBJ1-1; D gene unclear. The CDR3 loop spans 11 amino acids. The V and J ends lost 8 bases and 2 bases respectively, with 6 bases between them. Germline CDR1 and CDR2: MNHEY and SMNVEV (reference sequence). DNA for the CDR3: TGTGCCAGCTGGCTTAACACTGAAGCTTTCTTT. Protein: CASWLNTEAFF.

The chain recombines TRBV27 with TRBJ2-1; 7 nucleotides line up with TRBD2. Per germline, CDR1 MNHEY and CDR2 SMNVEV (reference sequence). The junction had 6 bases not matched to a gene; V was cut back by 7 bases and J by 0 bases. This CDR3 comprises 15 residues. The CDR3 DNA follows: TGTGCCAGCACCGGACTAGGCGCCTCCTACAATGAGCAGTTCTTC. Amino acids: CASTGLGASYNEQFF.

The chain uses TRBV7-9 and TRBJ1-5; TRBD1 might be the D (5 bases). CDR1 and CDR2 (germline): SEHNR, FQNEAQ (reference sequence). The germline V and J ends were trimmed by 2 bases and 4 bases, with 18 bases remaining between them. This CDR3 has 17 amino acids. The CDR3 region is CASSLYQRGIRNQPQHF. CDR3 bases: TGTGCCAGCAGCTTATATCAGCGGGGGATCAGAAATCAGCCCCAGCATTTT.

The chain is built from TRBV28 and TRBJ2-1; the D is unclear. Deletions cut 5 bases from V and 7 bases from J, with 6 bases between. The germline CDR1 and CDR2 sequences are MDHEN and SYDVKM. The CDR3 spans 11 residues. The chain's CDR3 is CASSTLNEQFF. The CDR3 DNA is TGTGCCAGCAGTACTCTGAATGAGCAGTTCTTC.

The genes are TRBV9 and TRBJ2-3; 11 positions agree with TRBD2. The germline CDR1 and CDR2 sequences are SGDLS and YYNGEE. This CDR3 has 15 amino acids. J lost 0 bases, V lost 6 bases, and 3 bases had no gene match. The CDR3 region is CASKRLAGSTDTQYF. The CDR3 DNA sequence: TGTGCCAGCAAACGACTAGCGGGGAGCACAGATACGCAGTATTTT.

CDR3: CASSRQGRGRAGGTGELFF. The CDR3 region has the DNA TGTGCCAGCAGTCGCCAAGGGCGCGGGAGGGCCGGGGGGACCGGGGAGCTGTTTTTT. V is TRBV27 and J is TRBJ2-2, with 9 nucleotides matching TRBD2. V lost 5 bases, J lost 5 bases, and 18 bases stayed unmatched. CDR3 length equals 19 residues. Germline CDR1 reads MNHEY; CDR2 reads SMNVEV (reference sequence).

The rearrangement joins TRBV19 to TRBJ2-7, with TRBD1 identical over 7 bases. The CDR3 is 14 residues long. The V and J ends lost 4 bases and 4 bases, in that order; junction bases with no gene match: 7. Germline CDR1 LNHDA, CDR2 SQIVND (reference sequence). The CDR3 loop is CASSRTGRTYEQYF. CDR3 DNA sequence: TGTGCCAGTAGTAGGACAGGCCGGACTTACGAGCAGTACTTC.

The chain recombines TRBV30 with TRBJ2-3; a weak D match, TRBD2 (7 bases). CDR1 and CDR2 from the germline V gene are GTSNPN and SVGIG (reference sequence). The CDR3 is made up of 15 amino acids. V shed 4 bases and J shed 4 bases, with 18 bases lying between them. The CDR3 DNA follows: TGTGCCTGGACGGGTTGGACAGCGGGGTCAGATACGCAGTATTTT. Translation gives CAWTGWTAGSDTQYF.

The rearrangement uses TRBV2 and TRBJ2-3, with 13 nucleotides matching TRBD2. The ends lost 4 bases at V and 3 bases at J; junction bases unmatched: 4. The CDR3 spans 16 residues. Germline CDR1 reads SNHLY; CDR2 reads FYNNEI. The CDR3 DNA is TGTGCCAGCAGTGCTCGGACTAGCGGGAGAACAGATACGCAGTATTTT. Amino acids: CASSARTSGRTDTQYF.

This clone has a handful of counts. This chain links TRBV10-2 with TRBJ2-7; 8 bases match TRBD1. With V trimmed by 4 bases and J by 0 bases, 2 bases remained unmatched. From germline, CDR1 is WSHSY and CDR2 SAAADI. CDR3 size: 14 residues. The CDR3 region is CASSGQGSSYEQYF. CDR3 nucleotides: TGCGCCAGCAGTGGACAGGGGAGCTCCTACGAGCAGTACTTC.

This clone was seen a handful of times. CDR3 loop: CASSPGGPREQYF. CDR3 DNA sequence: TGTGCCAGCTCACCAGGCGGGCCCCGCGAGCAGTACTTC. This chain links TRBV18 with TRBJ2-7; weak D call: TRBD2 (5 bases). Germline V gene sequence: CDR1 KGHSH, CDR2 LQKENI. The CDR3 is 13 residues long. Trimming took 2 bases from V and 6 from J, leaving 11 bases between them.

The genes are TRBV28 and TRBJ2-7, with 9 bases that match TRBD2. V gave up 7 bases and J gave up 2 bases; unmatched junction bases: 15. Germline V CDR1 and CDR2: MDHEN, SYDVKM. The CDR3 length is 17 residues. The CDR3 loop reads CASIPLGRLAVTYEQYF. The CDR3 coding sequence is TGTGCCAGCATACCCCTAGGCAGACTAGCGGTAACCTACGAGCAGTACTTC.

CDR3 region: CASSPSGTGSETQYF. The CDR3 DNA follows: TGCGCCAGCAGCCCCTCCGGGACAGGGTCAGAGACCCAGTACTTC. This chain uses TRBV5-1 with TRBJ2-5; 9 nucleotides agree with TRBD1. The trim removed 4 bases at V and 4 bases at J, leaving 8 bases unmatched. The CDR3 has 15 residues. Looked up from germline, CDR1 is SGHRS and CDR2 is YFSETQ. Using reference TRBV5-1 and TRBJ2-5 for the parts outside the CDR3, the full variable domain is KAGVTQTPRYLIKTRGQQVTLSCSPISGHRSVSWYQQTPGQGLQFLFEYFSETQRNKGNFPGRFSGRQFSNSRSEMNVSTLELGDSALYLCASSPSGTGSETQYFGPGTRLLVL.

The rearrangement uses TRBV9 and TRBJ2-7; TRBD1 matches 8 bases. CDR1 and CDR2 from the germline V gene are SGDLS and YYNGEE. This CDR3 has 15 residues. V shed 2 bases and J 5 bases; nucleotides not matched to a gene: 9. CDR3 coding DNA: TGTGCCAGCAGCGTGGCCGACAGGGGAAGCCACGAGCAGTACTTC. Translation gives CASSVADRGSHEQYF.

CDR3: CASSLRPGLDNNEQFF. The CDR3 DNA is TGTGCCAGCAGCCTAAGACCGGGACTAGACAACAATGAGCAGTTCTTC. This sequence joins TRBV13 and TRBJ2-1, with 8 bases fitting TRBD2. V trimming: 5 bases; J trimming: 5 bases; junction bases outside the gene matches: 11. Germline CDR1 reads PRHDT; CDR2 reads FYEKMQ (reference sequence). CDR3 length: 16 amino acids.

This clone appeared a few times. The chain recombines TRBV5-8 with TRBJ1-5; 10 nucleotides match TRBD1. V gave up 4 bases and J gave up 7 bases; unmatched junction bases: 5. Germline CDR1 and CDR2: SGHTS and YDEGEE. The CDR3 consists of 14 residues. The CDR3 sequence is CASSAGQGDQPQHF. CDR3 nucleotides: TGTGCCAGCAGCGCAGGACAGGGGGACCAGCCCCAGCATTTT.

The count of this clone is one. The genes are TRBV15 and TRBJ2-5, with 15 bases that match TRBD2. The CDR3 contains 19 residues. Germline V gene lookup returns CDR1 LNHNV and CDR2 YYDKDF (reference sequence). J lost 4 bases, V lost 2 bases, and 11 bases had no gene match. The DNA for the CDR3 is TGTGCCACCAGCAGACTCGGACTAGCGGGAGGGCCGAGGGGAGAGACCCAGTACTTC. Protein sequence: CATSRLGLAGGPRGETQYF.

This chain joins TRBV7-2 and TRBJ2-7; 10 bases line up with TRBD2. Germline V lookup: CDR1 SGHTA, CDR2 FQGNSA. The CDR3 sequence is 16 residues long. The ends lost 1 base at V and 1 base at J; junction bases unmatched: 4. CDR3 loop: CASSLGPAGGSYEQYF. The DNA for the CDR3 is TGTGCCAGCAGCTTAGGCCCAGCGGGAGGGTCCTACGAGCAGTACTTC. Full variable domain (missing parts from reference TRBV7-2 and TRBJ2-7): GAGVSQSPSNKVTEKGKDVELRCDPISGHTALYWYRQSLGQGLEFLIYFQGNSAPDKSGLPSDRFSAERTGGSVSTLTIQRTQQEDSAVYLCASSLGPAGGSYEQYFGPGTRLTVT.

A note on this clone: At one of its ends the junction is not consistent with the germline gene, which may arise from a read error. V and J are TRBV29-1 and TRBJ2-7; D not resolved. The CDR3 is 13 residues long. Per germline, CDR1 SQVTM and CDR2 ANQGSEA. The CDR3 nucleotides are TGTTTTTTTGAGCAGAAGGCGGCATACGAGCAGTACTTC. This codes for CFFEQKAAYEQYF.